This record covers a single T cell receptor beta chain. The target antigen is unknown. Between the trimmed V and J ends, which lost 5 bases and 4 bases, there was a span of 18 bases. Germline CDR1 is SGHRS and CDR2 is YFSETQ. The CDR3 has 16 amino acids. Clones were read by immunoSEQ multiplex PCR, and TCRdb kept only the in-frame ones, dropping some. The sample includes about 35,000 clones, roughly 78% of them seen just once. Within the ViraFEST assay, antigen-specific CD4+ T cells underwent expansion with viral peptide pools prior to sequencing. The authors isolated CD4+ T cells after about eleven days of culture. Participants completed two doses of the BNT162b2 or mRNA-1273 vaccine. No vaccinee had earlier SARS-CoV-2 infection, and nucleocapsid antibodies were negative. PBMC cultures contained two million cells per well, about 10 IU/ml IL-2 and around 9.9 ug/ml peptides. This specimen belongs to a study of vaccination effects on CD4 cells after COVID-19. For the study at large: Samples gathered post-vaccine arrived a median of 72 days past the second dose. The study, taken as a whole, reports: Clones induced by infection and by vaccine showed marked clonal contraction late after vaccination.

The clonotype comes from a human donor who received a COVID-19 vaccine. Some clones in this sample may be carry-over from other donors' samples. The chain joins TRBV5-1 to TRBJ2-2, with D unclear. This specimen was CD4+ T cells from PBMCs cultured with HCoV-NL63 spike peptides, taken after COVID-19 vaccination. The CDR3 bases are TGCGCCAGCAGTTTCAATCCAAAACCGTCCACCGGGGAGCTGTTTTTT. Residues: CASSFNPKPSTGELFF.